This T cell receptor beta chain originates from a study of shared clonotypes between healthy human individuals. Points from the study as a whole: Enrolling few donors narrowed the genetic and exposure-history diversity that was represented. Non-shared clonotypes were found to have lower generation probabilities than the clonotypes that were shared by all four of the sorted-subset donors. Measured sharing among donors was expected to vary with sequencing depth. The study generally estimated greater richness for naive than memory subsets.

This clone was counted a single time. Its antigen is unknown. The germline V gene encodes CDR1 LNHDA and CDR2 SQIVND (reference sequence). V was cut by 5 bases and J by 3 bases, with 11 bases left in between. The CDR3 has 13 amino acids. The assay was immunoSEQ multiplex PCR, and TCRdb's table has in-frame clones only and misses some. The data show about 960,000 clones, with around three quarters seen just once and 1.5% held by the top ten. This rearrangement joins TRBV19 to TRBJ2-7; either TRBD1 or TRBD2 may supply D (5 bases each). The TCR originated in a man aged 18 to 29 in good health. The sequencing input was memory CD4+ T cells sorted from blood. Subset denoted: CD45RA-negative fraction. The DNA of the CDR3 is TGTGCCAGTAGTCGTGACAGCGGCTACGAGCAGTACTTC. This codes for CASSRDSGYEQYF. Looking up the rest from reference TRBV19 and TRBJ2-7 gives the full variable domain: DGGITQSPKYLFRKEGQNVTLSCEQNLNHDAMYWYRQDPGQGLRLIYYSQIVNDFQKGDIAEGYSVSREKKESFPLTVTSAQKNPTAFYLCASSRDSGYEQYFGPGTRLTVT.